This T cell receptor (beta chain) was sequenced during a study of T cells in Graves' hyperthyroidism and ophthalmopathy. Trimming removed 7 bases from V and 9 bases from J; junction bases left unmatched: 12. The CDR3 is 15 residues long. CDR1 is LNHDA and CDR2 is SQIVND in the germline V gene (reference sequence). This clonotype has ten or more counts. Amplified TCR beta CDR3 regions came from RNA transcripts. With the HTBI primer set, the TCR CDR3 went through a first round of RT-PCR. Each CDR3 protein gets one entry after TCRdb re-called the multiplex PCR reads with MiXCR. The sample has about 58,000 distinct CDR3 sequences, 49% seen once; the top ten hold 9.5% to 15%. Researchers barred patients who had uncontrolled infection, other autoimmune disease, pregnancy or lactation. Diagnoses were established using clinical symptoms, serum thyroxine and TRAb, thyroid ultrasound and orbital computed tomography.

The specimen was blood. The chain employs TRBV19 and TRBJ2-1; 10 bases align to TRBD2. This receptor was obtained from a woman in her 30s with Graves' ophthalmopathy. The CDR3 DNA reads TGTGCCAGTACCCCCTGGGAGCGGGAGGGGAGTGAGCAGTTCTTC. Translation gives CASTPWEREGSEQFF. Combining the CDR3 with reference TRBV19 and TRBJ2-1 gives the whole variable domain DGGITQSPKYLFRKEGQNVTLSCEQNLNHDAMYWYRQDPGQGLRLIYYSQIVNDFQKGDIAEGYSVSREKKESFPLTVTSAQKNPTAFYLCASTPWEREGSEQFFGPGTRLTVL.